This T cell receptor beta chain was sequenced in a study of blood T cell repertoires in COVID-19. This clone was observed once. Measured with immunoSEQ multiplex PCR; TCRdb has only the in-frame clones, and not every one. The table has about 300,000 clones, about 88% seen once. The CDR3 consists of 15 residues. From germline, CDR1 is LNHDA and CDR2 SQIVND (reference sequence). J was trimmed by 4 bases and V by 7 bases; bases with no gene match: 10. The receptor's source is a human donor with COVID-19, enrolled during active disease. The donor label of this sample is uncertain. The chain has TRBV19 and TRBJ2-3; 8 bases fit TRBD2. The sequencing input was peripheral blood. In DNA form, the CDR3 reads TGTGCCAGTACCCCAACTTGGACTAGCCCAGATACGCAGTATTTT. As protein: CASTPTWTSPDTQYF.